The entry that follows covers one T cell receptor (beta chain) sequence. Its specificity is not known. This entry comes from a study of T cell responses to AZD1222 COVID-19 vaccine. Study-wide results and caveats: Spike-specific TCR breadth and depth grew following two AZD1222 doses. Repertoire sampling occurred only after the peak T cell response. Only six people who got AZD1222 tested seropositive at baseline.

Germline V gives CDR1 SGHDT, CDR2 YYEEEE. The CDR3 is 16 residues long. Trimming removed 4 bases from V and 2 bases from J; junction bases left unmatched: 8. The assay was immunoSEQ multiplex PCR, and TCRdb's table has in-frame clones only and misses some. The table lists about 150,000 clones, roughly nine tenths of them singletons. The chain joins TRBV5-6 to TRBJ2-3; 9 bases are shared with TRBD2. The material sequenced was peripheral blood, taken on day 0 of MenACWY control vaccination. The sequence was collected from an adult in good health. The CDR3 DNA reads as TGTGCCAGCAGCATAGCGGGAGAAGTCTTCACAGATACGCAGTATTTT. Encoded protein: CASSIAGEVFTDTQYF. Looking up the rest from reference TRBV5-6 and TRBJ2-3 gives the full variable domain: DAGVTQSPTHLIKTRGQQVTLRCSPKSGHDTVSWYQQALGQGPQFIFQYYEEEERQRGNFPDRFSGHQFPNYSSELNVNALLLGDSALYLCASSIAGEVFTDTQYFGPGTRLTVL.